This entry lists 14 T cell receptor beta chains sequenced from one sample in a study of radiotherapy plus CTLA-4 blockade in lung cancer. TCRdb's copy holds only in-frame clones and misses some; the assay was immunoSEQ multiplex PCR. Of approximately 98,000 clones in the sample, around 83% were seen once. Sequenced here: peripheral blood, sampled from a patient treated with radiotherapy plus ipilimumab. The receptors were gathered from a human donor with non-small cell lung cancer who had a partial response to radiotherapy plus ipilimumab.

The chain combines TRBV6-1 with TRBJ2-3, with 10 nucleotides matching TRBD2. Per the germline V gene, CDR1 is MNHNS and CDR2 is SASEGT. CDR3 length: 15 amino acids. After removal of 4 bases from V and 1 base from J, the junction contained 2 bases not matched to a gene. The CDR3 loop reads CASSVLAGGTDTQYF. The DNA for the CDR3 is TGTGCCAGCAGTGTCCTAGCGGGGGGCACAGATACGCAGTATTTT.

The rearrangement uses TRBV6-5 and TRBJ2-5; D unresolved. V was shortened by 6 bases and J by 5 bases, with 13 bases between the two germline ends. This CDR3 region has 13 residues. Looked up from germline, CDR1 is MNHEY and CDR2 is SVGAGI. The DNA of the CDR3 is TGTGCCAGCAGCACCAGCTTCGGGGAGACCCAGTACTTC. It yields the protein CASSTSFGETQYF.

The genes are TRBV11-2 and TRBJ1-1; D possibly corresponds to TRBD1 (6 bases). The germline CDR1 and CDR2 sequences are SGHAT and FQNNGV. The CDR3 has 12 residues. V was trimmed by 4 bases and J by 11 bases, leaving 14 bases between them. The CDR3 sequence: CASSSSGGQAFF. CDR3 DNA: TGTGCCAGCAGCTCCTCCGGGGGGCAGGCTTTCTTT.

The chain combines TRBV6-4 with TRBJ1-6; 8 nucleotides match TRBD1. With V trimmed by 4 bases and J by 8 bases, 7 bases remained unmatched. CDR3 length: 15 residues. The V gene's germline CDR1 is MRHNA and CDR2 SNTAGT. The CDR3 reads CASSADRGLDSPLHF. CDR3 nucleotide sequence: TGTGCCAGCAGTGCCGACAGGGGATTGGATTCACCCCTCCACTTT.

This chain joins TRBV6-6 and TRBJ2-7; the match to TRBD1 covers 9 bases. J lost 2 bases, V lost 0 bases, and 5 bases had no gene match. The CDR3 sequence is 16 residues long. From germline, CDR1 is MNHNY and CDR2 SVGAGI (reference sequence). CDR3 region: CASSYSTRQGAYEQYF. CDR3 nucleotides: TGTGCCAGCAGTTACTCAACTAGACAGGGGGCCTACGAGCAGTACTTC.

CDR3 bases: TGTGCCAGCAGCTTAGGGGACAGGCAGTTCTTC. Amino acid sequence: CASSLGDRQFF. The chain recombines TRBV7-2 with TRBJ2-1; 7 positions agree with TRBD1. The V segment lost 1 base and the J segment 12 bases; nucleotides outside the gene matches: 0. The CDR3 is 11 amino acids. Germline CDR1 SGHTA, CDR2 FQGNSA.

CDR3 nucleotide sequence: TGCGCCAGCAGCCTTGAGGGAGGCTACACCTTC. Translation: CASSLEGGYTF. This chain joins TRBV5-1 and TRBJ1-2; D is ambiguous. Germline V CDR1 and CDR2: SGHRS, YFSETQ. This CDR3 region has 11 residues. With 4 bases removed from V and 8 bases from J, the gap between germline ends came to 9 bases. The whole variable domain, remainder taken from reference TRBV5-1 and TRBJ1-2, is KAGVTQTPRYLIKTRGQQVTLSCSPISGHRSVSWYQQTPGQGLQFLFEYFSETQRNKGNFPGRFSGRQFSNSRSEMNVSTLELGDSALYLCASSLEGGYTFGSGTRLTVV.

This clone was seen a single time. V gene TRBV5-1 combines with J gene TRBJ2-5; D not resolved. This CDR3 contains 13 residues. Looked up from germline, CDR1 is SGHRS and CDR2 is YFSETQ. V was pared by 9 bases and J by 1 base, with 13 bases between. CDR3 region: CATTAGSQETQYF. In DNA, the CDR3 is TGCGCCACTACGGCCGGGTCCCAAGAGACCCAGTACTTC.

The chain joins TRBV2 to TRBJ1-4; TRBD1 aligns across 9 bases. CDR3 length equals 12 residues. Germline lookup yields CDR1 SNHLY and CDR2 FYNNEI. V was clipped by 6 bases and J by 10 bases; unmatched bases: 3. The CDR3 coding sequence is TGTGCCAGCAGGGGACAGGGATTAAAACTGTTTTTT. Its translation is CASRGQGLKLFF.

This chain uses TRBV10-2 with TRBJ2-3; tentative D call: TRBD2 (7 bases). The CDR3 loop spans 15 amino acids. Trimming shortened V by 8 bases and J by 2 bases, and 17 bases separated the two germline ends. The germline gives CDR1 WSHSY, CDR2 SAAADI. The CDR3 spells CASEGGAGTTDTQYF. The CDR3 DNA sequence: TGCGCCAGCGAGGGGGGGGCGGGAACCACAGATACGCAGTATTTT.

In nucleotides, the CDR3 is TGTGCCAGCAGTTGGGGAGGACAGGGGGCGGGAGAGACCCAGTACTTC. This translates into CASSWGGQGAGETQYF. The chain joins TRBV6-5 to TRBJ2-5; 11 positions match TRBD1. This CDR3 has 16 residues. J was trimmed by 4 bases and V by 4 bases; bases with no gene match: 8. Germline V gene lookup returns CDR1 MNHEY and CDR2 SVGAGI.

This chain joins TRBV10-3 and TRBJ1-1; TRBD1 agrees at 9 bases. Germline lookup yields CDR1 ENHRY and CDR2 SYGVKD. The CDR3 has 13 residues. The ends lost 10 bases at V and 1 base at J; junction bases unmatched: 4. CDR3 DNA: TGTGCCACTCAGACAGGGGGGAACACTGAAGCTTTCTTT. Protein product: CATQTGGNTEAFF.

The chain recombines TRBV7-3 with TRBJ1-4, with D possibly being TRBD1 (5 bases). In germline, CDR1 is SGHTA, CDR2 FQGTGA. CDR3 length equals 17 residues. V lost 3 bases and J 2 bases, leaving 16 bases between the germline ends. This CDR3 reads CASSFPARGATNEKLFF. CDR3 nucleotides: TGTGCCAGCAGCTTCCCCGCCCGCGGGGCTACTAATGAAAAACTGTTTTTT.

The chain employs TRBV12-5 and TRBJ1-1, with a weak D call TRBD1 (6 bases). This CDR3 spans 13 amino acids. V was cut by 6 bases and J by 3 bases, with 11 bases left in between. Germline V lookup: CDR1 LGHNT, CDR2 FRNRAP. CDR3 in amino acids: CASGWTADTEAFF. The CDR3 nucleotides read TGTGCTAGTGGATGGACAGCGGACACTGAAGCTTTCTTT.